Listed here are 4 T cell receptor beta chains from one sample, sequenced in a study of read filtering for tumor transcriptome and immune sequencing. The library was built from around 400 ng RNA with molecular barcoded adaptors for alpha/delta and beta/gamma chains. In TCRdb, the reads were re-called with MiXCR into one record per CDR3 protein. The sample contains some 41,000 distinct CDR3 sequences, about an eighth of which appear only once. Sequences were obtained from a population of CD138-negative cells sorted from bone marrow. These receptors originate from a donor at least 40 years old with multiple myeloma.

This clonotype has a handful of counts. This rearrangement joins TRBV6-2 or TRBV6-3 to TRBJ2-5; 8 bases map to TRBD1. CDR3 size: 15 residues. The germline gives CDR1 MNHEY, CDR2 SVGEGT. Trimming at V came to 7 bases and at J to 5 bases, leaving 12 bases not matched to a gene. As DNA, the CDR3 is TGTGCCAGCACCGAGGCCCGGACAGGGCGGGAGACCCAGTACTTC. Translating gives CASTEARTGRETQYF.

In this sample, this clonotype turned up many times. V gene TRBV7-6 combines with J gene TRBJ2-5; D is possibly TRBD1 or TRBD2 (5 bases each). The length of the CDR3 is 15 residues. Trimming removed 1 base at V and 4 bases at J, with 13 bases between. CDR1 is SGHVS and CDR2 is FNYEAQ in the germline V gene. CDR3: CASSLGLRDGETQYF. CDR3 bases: TGTGCCAGCAGCTTAGGACTTCGGGACGGAGAGACCCAGTACTTC.

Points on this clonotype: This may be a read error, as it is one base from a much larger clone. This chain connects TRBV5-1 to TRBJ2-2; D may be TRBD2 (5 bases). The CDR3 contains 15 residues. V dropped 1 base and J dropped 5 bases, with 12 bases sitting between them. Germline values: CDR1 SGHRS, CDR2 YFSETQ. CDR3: CASSLRVGGTGELFF. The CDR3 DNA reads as TGCGCCAGCAGCTTGAGGGTAGGCGGGACCGGGGAGCTGTTTTTT.

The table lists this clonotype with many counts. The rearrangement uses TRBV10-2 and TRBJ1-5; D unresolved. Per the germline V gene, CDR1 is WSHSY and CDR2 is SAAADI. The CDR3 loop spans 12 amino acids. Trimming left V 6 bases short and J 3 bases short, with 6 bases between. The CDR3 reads CASRVPNQPQHF. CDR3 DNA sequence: TGCGCCAGCAGGGTCCCCAATCAGCCCCAGCATTTT.